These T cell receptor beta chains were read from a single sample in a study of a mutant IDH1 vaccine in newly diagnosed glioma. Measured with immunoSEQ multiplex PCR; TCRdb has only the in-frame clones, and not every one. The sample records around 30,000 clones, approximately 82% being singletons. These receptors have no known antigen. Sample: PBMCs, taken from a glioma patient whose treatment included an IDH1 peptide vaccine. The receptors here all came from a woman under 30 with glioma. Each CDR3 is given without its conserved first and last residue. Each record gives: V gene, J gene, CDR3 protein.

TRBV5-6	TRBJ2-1	ASGTRDGFYNEQF
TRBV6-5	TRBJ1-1	ASSPQGNTEAF
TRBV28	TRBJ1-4	ASSLYSGATNEKLF
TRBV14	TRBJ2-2	ASSLDSLGGELF
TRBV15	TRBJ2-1	ATSTRGTSIYNEQF
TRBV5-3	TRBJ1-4	ARSSDRGDEKLF
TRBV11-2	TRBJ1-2	ASSQIRDRGHYGYT
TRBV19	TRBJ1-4	ASSIEFATNEKLF
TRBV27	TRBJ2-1	ASTSPLGNEQF
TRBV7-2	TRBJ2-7	ASSLTGAYEQY